The 20 T cell receptor beta chains below come from one sample, sequenced in a study of blood T cell repertoires in COVID-19. Assay: immunoSEQ multiplex PCR; the TCRdb copy retains only in-frame clones and omits some. In the table there are about 46,000 clones, roughly 88% of which are singletons. Material: peripheral blood. These receptors were obtained from a human donor with active COVID-19. The donor label of this sample is uncertain.

This clone has only a few counts. The chain uses TRBV28 and TRBJ1-5, with a possible D match to TRBD1 (5 bases). In germline, CDR1 is MDHEN, CDR2 SYDVKM. This CDR3 spans 16 amino acids. V was clipped by 8 bases and J by 2 bases, with 19 bases between them. The CDR3 loop is CASVLPTRGGNQPQHF. The DNA for the CDR3 is TGTGCCAGCGTCTTACCTACTCGGGGGGGCAATCAGCCCCAGCATTTT.

The genes are TRBV9 and TRBJ1-5, with TRBD1 matching 7 bases. The CDR3 loop spans 15 amino acids. Trimming took 3 bases from V and 3 from J; bases not matched to a gene: 6. Germline CDR1 SGDLS, CDR2 YYNGEE. In nucleotides, the CDR3 is TGTGCCAGCAGCGCGACAGGGTCCCCCAATCAGCCCCAGCATTTT. It is translated as CASSATGSPNQPQHF.

The V call is TRBV18, the J call TRBJ2-5; possible D gene TRBD2, 5 bases. The CDR3 length is 15 residues. The V end was cut by 4 bases, the J end by 5 bases, with 17 bases between. Germline lookup yields CDR1 KGHSH and CDR2 LQKENI. The CDR3 sequence is CASSQGSSFAETQYF. The CDR3 bases are TGTGCCAGCTCACAGGGTTCTAGCTTTGCGGAGACCCAGTACTTC.

The CDR3 nucleotides are TGTGCCACCAGCAGGGACAGGGGTTCCTACGAGCAGTACTTC. Its translation: CATSRDRGSYEQYF. The chain employs TRBV15 and TRBJ2-7, with 9 bases matching TRBD1. The germline CDR1 and CDR2 sequences are LNHNV and YYDKDF (reference sequence). V gave up 3 bases and J gave up 1 base; unmatched junction bases: 1. CDR3 length: 14 amino acids.

The chain is built from TRBV19 and TRBJ1-3, with D maybe TRBD1 (5 bases). The germline CDR1 and CDR2 sequences are LNHDA and SQIVND (reference sequence). There are 15 residues in the CDR3. V was cut by 2 bases and J by 0 bases, with 8 bases left in between. CDR3 in amino acids: CASSIQTGSGNTIYF. The CDR3 DNA sequence: TGTGCCAGTAGTATACAAACAGGCTCTGGAAACACCATATATTTT.

The gene calls are TRBV25-1 and TRBJ2-5; D is undetermined. Germline V CDR1 and CDR2: MGHDK, SYGVNS. The CDR3 sequence is 15 residues long. Trimming cost V 7 bases and J 0 bases, with 15 bases left between them. CDR3 nucleotide sequence: TGTGCCAGCACCCCGAACGGGTGGTACCAAGAGACCCAGTACTTC. This sequence encodes CASTPNGWYQETQYF.

The chain recombines TRBV9 with TRBJ1-2, with D possibly matching TRBD1 (5 bases). The CDR3 sequence is 15 residues long. The germline gives CDR1 SGDLS, CDR2 YYNGEE. Trimming cost V 0 bases and J 4 bases, with 13 bases left between them. DNA for the CDR3: TGTGCCAGCAGCGTAGATGGAGGGGCGGTCTATGGCTACACCTTC. Residues: CASSVDGGAVYGYTF.

The chain uses TRBV7-6 and TRBJ2-7; 7 positions match TRBD1. In germline, CDR1 is SGHVS, CDR2 FNYEAQ. The CDR3 has 18 amino acids. Trimming cost V 1 base and J 2 bases; bases outside gene matches: 14. DNA for the CDR3: TGTGCCAGCAGCTTAGATCTTAGAGGTTTGGGACAGACCTACGAGCAGTACTTC. Amino acid sequence: CASSLDLRGLGQTYEQYF.

This chain joins TRBV9 and TRBJ2-1, with 10 positions matching TRBD1. From germline, CDR1 is SGDLS and CDR2 YYNGEE. V was clipped by 3 bases and J by 8 bases; unmatched bases: 8. The CDR3 has 15 amino acids. The CDR3 sequence: CASSEGQGSVDEQFF. In nucleotides, the CDR3 is TGTGCCAGCAGCGAGGGACAGGGGAGCGTAGATGAGCAGTTCTTC.

V and J are TRBV6-6 and TRBJ2-7, with 8 positions matching TRBD1. CDR3 size: 15 residues. The V segment lost 6 bases and the J segment 0 bases; nucleotides outside the gene matches: 7. Per the germline V gene, CDR1 is MNHNY and CDR2 is SVGAGI (reference sequence). The CDR3 is CASSYGTGNSYEQYF. CDR3 bases: TGTGCCAGCAGCTACGGGACAGGAAACTCCTACGAGCAGTACTTC.

This rearrangement joins TRBV6-1 to TRBJ2-1, with D perhaps matching TRBD2 (6 bases). CDR3 length: 15 residues. Germline loops: CDR1 MNHNS, CDR2 SASEGT. V was clipped by 1 base and J by 4 bases, with 11 bases between them. CDR3 sequence (DNA): TGTGCCAGCAGTGAAGGGACTAAGCTTTACAATGAGCAGTTCTTC. Translation gives CASSEGTKLYNEQFF.

This clone was picked up one time. The chain uses TRBV14 and TRBJ2-7; D is undetermined. Germline CDR1 and CDR2: SGHDN and FVKESK. V was cut by 1 base and J by 2 bases, with 6 bases left in between. CDR3 size: 13 residues. This CDR3 is CASSQGQTYEQYF. The CDR3 nucleotides are TGTGCCAGCAGCCAAGGGCAGACCTACGAGCAGTACTTC.

The V gene is TRBV27, the J gene TRBJ2-6; no clear D gene. Germline CDR1 is MNHEY and CDR2 is SMNVEV (reference sequence). V was clipped by 2 bases and J by 0 bases, with 5 bases between them. The CDR3 has 15 amino acids. Written as DNA, the CDR3 is TGTGCCAGCAGTTTAGGGCCCTCTGGGGCCAACGTCCTGACTTTC. This encodes CASSLGPSGANVLTF.

Remarks on this clone: The junction differs from germline at one of its ends, possibly a read error. This rearrangement joins TRBV7-7 to TRBJ2-5; unclear D gene. Germline assignment: CDR1 SSHAT and CDR2 FNYEAQ (reference sequence). The CDR3 is 15 residues long. CDR3 in amino acids: CASSLRTEPQETQYF. DNA for the CDR3: TGTGCTAGCAGCTTAAGAACAGAACCACAAGAGACCCAGTACTTC.

The V call is TRBV5-4, the J call TRBJ2-7, with a tentative D call TRBD2 (5 bases). V was clipped by 0 bases and J by 0 bases, with 10 bases between them. Germline V gives CDR1 SGHNT, CDR2 YYREEE (reference sequence). The CDR3 sequence is 15 residues long. The CDR3 protein is CASSLEASHSYEQYF. The CDR3 DNA reads TGTGCCAGCAGCTTGGAGGCTAGCCACTCCTACGAGCAGTACTTC.

This chain connects TRBV28 to TRBJ2-5; D is possibly TRBD2 (7 bases). V dropped 2 bases and J dropped 9 bases, with 13 bases sitting between them. CDR3 length: 13 residues. Germline V gene lookup returns CDR1 MDHEN and CDR2 SYDVKM. This CDR3 is CASSLMGRGAQYF. DNA for the CDR3: TGTGCCAGCAGTTTAATGGGGAGGGGGGCCCAGTACTTC.

The rearrangement uses TRBV6-6 and TRBJ1-2, with 7 bases that match TRBD1. The length of the CDR3 is 16 residues. Germline V gives CDR1 MNHNY, CDR2 SVGAGI (reference sequence). V shed 6 bases and J 6 bases; nucleotides not matched to a gene: 16. CDR3 in amino acids: CASSKPPDRVVDGYTF. The CDR3 DNA reads TGTGCCAGCAGCAAGCCCCCCGACAGGGTGGTCGATGGCTACACCTTC.

The chain employs TRBV11-2 and TRBJ2-3; 13 nucleotides agree with TRBD2. V shed 5 bases, J shed 5 bases, and the junction held 4 bases outside the gene matches. CDR1 and CDR2 from the germline V gene are SGHAT and FQNNGV. The CDR3 sequence is 15 residues long. CDR3 amino acids: CASSARLAGGDTQYF. The CDR3, as DNA: TGTGCCAGCAGCGCGCGACTAGCGGGAGGAGATACGCAGTATTTT.

The chain combines TRBV5-1 with TRBJ2-2; D perhaps matches TRBD2 (5 bases). In germline, CDR1 is SGHRS, CDR2 YFSETQ. Trimming left V 1 base short and J 7 bases short, with 17 bases between. The CDR3 spans 16 residues. The DNA for the CDR3 is TGCGCCAGCAGCTTGACCGTGGTACGGGGTGGCGGGGAGCTGTTTTTT. Its protein product is CASSLTVVRGGGELFF.

The rearrangement joins TRBV5-5 to TRBJ1-1; TRBD1 agrees at 8 bases. The germline V gene encodes CDR1 SGHKS and CDR2 YYEKEE (reference sequence). After removal of 1 base from V and 7 bases from J, the junction contained 9 bases not matched to a gene. This CDR3 is built from 15 residues. The CDR3: CASSLIAGTGGEAFF. CDR3 sequence (DNA): TGTGCCAGCAGCTTGATAGCTGGCACAGGGGGTGAAGCTTTCTTT. Using reference TRBV5-5 and TRBJ1-1 for the parts outside the CDR3, the full variable domain is DAGVTQSPTHLIKTRGQQVTLRCSPISGHKSVSWYQQVLGQGPQFIFQYYEKEERGRGNFPDRFSARQFPNYSSELNVNALLLGDSALYLCASSLIAGTGGEAFFGQGTRLTVV.